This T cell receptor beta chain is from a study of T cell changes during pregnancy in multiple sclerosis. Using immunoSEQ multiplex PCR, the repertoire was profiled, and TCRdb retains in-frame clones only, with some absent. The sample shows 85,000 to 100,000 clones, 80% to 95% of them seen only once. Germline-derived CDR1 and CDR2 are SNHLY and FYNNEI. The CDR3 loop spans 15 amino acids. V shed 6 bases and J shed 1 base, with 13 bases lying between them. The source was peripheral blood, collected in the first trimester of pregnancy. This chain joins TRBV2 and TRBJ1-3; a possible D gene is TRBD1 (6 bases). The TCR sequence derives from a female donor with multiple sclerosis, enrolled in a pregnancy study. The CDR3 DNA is TGTGCCAGCAGAGAATCAGGGGATTCTGGAAACACCATATATTTT. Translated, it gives CASRESGDSGNTIYF.